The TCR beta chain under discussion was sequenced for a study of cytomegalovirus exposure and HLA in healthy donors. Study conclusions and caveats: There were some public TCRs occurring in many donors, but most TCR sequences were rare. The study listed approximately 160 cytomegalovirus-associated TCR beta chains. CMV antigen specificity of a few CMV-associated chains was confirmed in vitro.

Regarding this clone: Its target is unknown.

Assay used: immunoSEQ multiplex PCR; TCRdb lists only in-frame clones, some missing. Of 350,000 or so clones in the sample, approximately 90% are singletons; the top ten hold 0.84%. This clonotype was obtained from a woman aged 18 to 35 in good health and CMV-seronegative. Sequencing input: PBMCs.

Here the CDR3 reads CASSLREANQPQHF. In DNA, the CDR3 is TGTGCCAGCAGCTTGCGGGAGGCCAATCAGCCCCAGCATTTT. The chain links TRBV5-8 to TRBJ1-5; no clear D gene. V lost 1 base and J 3 bases, leaving 8 bases between the germline ends. The CDR3 is made up of 14 amino acids. CDR1 and CDR2 from the germline V gene are SGHTS and YDEGEE.